In this sample, the clone carrying this T cell receptor beta chain turned up a few times. Antigen: not known. Germline V gene data show CDR1 as SGHRS and CDR2 as YFSETQ. Germline trimming cut 4 bases from V and 4 bases from J; bases unmatched to any gene: 4. The CDR3 runs to 14 residues. This record belongs to a study of read filtering for tumor transcriptome and immune sequencing. Notes on the study in general: Sorted CD138-negative bone marrow cells were not purified T cells.

This library used 300 to 450 ng RNA and molecular barcoded adaptors spanning alpha/delta and beta/gamma chains. MiXCR, applied by TCRdb to the reads, yields one record per CDR3 protein. This table holds about 57,000 distinct CDR3 sequences, about 15% found once. This clonotype was obtained from a donor at least 40 years old with multiple myeloma. The V gene is TRBV5-1, the J gene TRBJ2-3; 9 bases are a match to TRBD2. The sequencing input was a population of CD138-negative cells sorted from bone marrow. The CDR3 sequence: CASSPSGRSDTQYF. In DNA form, the CDR3 reads TGCGCCAGCAGCCCAAGCGGGAGGTCAGATACGCAGTATTTT.